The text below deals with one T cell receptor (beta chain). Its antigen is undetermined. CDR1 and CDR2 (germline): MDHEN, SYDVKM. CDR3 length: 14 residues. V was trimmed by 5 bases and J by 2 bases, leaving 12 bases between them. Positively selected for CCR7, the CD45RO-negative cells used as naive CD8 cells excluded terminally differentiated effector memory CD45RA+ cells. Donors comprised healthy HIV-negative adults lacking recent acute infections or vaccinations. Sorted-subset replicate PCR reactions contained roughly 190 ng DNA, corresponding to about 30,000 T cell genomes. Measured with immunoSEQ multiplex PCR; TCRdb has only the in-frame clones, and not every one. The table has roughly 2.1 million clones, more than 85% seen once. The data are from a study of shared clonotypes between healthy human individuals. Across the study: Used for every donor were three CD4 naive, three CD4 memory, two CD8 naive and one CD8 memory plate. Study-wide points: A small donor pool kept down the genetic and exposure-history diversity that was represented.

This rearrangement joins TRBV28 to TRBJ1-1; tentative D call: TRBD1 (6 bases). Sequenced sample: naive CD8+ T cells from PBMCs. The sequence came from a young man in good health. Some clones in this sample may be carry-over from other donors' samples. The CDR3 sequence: CASSRKGVNTEAFF. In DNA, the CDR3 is TGTGCCAGCAGTCGAAAGGGGGTCAACACTGAAGCTTTCTTT.